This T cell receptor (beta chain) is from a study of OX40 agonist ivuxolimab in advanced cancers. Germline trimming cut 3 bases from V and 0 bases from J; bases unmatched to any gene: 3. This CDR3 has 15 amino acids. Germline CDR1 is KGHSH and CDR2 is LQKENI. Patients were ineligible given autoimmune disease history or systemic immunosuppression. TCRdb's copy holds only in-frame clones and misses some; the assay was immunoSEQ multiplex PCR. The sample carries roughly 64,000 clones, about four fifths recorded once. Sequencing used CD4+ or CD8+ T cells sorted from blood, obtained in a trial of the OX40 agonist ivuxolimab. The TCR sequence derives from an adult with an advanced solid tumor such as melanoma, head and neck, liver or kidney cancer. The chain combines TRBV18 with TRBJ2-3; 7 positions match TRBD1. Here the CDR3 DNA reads TGTGCCAGCTCACCGAGGGACAGCAGCACAGATACGCAGTATTTT. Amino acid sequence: CASSPRDSSTDTQYF. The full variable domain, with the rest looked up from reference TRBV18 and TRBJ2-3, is NAGVMQNPRHLVRRRGQEARLRCSPMKGHSHVYWYRQLPEEGLKFMVYLQKENIIDESGMPKERFSAEFPKEGPSILRIQQVVRGDSAAYFCASSPRDSSTDTQYFGPGTRLTVL.